The present T cell receptor beta chain was sequenced within a study of blood T cell repertoires in COVID-19 (TCRdb year 2020). As for the study more broadly: Samples covering the acute and convalescent phases of COVID-19 were provided by collaborators in the United States, Italy and Spain. The samples were drawn from the first 160 participants of the ongoing ImmuneRACE study and from over a thousand subjects provided by 6 global collaborators. Where available, HLA class I and class II types were obtained from metadata supplied by the sample provider rather than from assay-based typing. The sample metadata nearly always contained a de-identified subject ID, COVID-19 status, age in years and sex. The prospective study material was composed of cDNA or gDNA derived from T cells, B-cell-depleted T cells, or PBMCs. The repertoires were made available in a free public database intended to serve as a resource for research on the immune response to SARS-CoV-2. Subjects who had been exposed to COVID-19, were actively infected with it, or had recovered from it provided the deeply sampled blood TCRbeta repertoires that made up the dataset.

What the work shows at the level of the full study, not this receptor alone: Clinical and demographic metadata were provided uncurated, with the amount varying by source and participant.

V and J are trimmed by 0 bases and 6 bases, and the gene matches miss 4 bases of the junction. The CDR3 sequence holds 15 residues, the cysteine and phenylalanine included. Only the CDR3 part of the read is kept: 45 bases, read in frame from the first base. As encoded in the germline V gene, CDR1 is SGDLS while CDR2 is YYNGEE. At one collaborating source in Seattle, patients were enrolled during active infection and were followed longitudinally through the course of disease. The collaborating institutions used their own protocols to collect whole blood in K2EDTA tubes. For TCRbeta analysis, collaborators shipped samples as frozen whole blood, isolated PBMCs, or DNA extracted from either of those sample types. TCRbeta CDR3 regions were amplified from genomic DNA using the immunoSEQ Assay, a bias-controlled multiplex PCR. The original methods were these. Nucleated cell counts per sample were estimated from amplification of reference gene primers within the assay. To quantify the absolute abundance of each unique TCRbeta CDR3 rearrangement, sequence reads were collapsed and filtered. Productive Simpson clonality was computed per sample as the square root of Simpson's diversity index over productive rearrangements. The clones in this table, taken by TCRdb from immuneACCESS, are in-frame only. Not every clone is retained; where verified, under half of the shortfall comes from an unresolved V gene, and the cause of the rest is unknown. The V and J calls and clone size are taken from that table; D and trimming were inferred from the DNA. Here the sample has about 480,000 clones; approximately 88% occur a single time. Over 10% of the sample goes to the ten largest clones.

To note about this clone: Its target antigen remains unknown. No base quality information exists; no much larger clone differs at one position.

The clonotype originates from a woman aged 45-59 years with COVID-19, enrolled during active disease. The sample taken for sequencing was peripheral blood. The chain is encoded by TRBV9 joined to TRBJ2-3; the junction holds 10 bases that match TRBD2. CDR3 loop: CASSVGTGLADTQYF. The nucleotide sequence is given as TGTGCCAGCAGCGTAGGTACGGGACTAGCGGATACGCAGTATTTT.